The clone carrying this T cell receptor beta chain was picked up many times. What it binds is unknown. The data originate from a study of neurological immune-mediated disorders. The cDNA came from 5'RACE, which used 10-nucleotide random UMIs. TCRdb redid the calling of the 5' RACE reads with MiXCR, one entry per CDR3 protein. The sample contains roughly 3,900 distinct CDR3 sequences, about 30% of which appear only once. From germline, CDR1 is SEHNR and CDR2 FQNEAQ (reference sequence). The V gene lost 5 bases and the J gene lost 6 bases, with 13 bases spanning the gap. The CDR3 extends over 13 amino acids. Overall study results and limits: Private repertoires in all groups were suggested, as expanded clones shared no CDR3 amino acid sequences across subjects.

This TCR came from a man aged 50-60 years with HTLV-1-associated myelopathy (HAM/TSP). The sequencing sample was made of CD8+ T cells from blood. The chain joins TRBV7-9 to TRBJ1-1; possibly TRBD1 for D (6 bases). CDR3 sequence reads: CASSPDRSAEAFF. The CDR3 DNA reads TGTGCCAGCAGCCCGGACAGATCGGCTGAAGCTTTCTTT.